This T cell receptor beta chain comes out of a study of blood T cell repertoires in COVID-19. About the research overall: Sites across the United States, Italy and Spain contributed samples from acute and convalescent COVID-19.

Measured with immunoSEQ multiplex PCR; TCRdb has only the in-frame clones, and not every one. The sample shows some 400,000 clones, nearly 90% of them seen only once. V lost 1 base and J lost 3, with 7 bases in between. The CDR3 length is 14 residues. Germline loops: CDR1 SGHRS, CDR2 YFSETQ. Sample: peripheral blood. The receptor was derived from a man aged 18-30 years with active or convalescent COVID-19. This chain joins TRBV5-1 and TRBJ2-2; D call uncertain. The CDR3, as DNA: TGCGCCAGCAGCTTGAGACTGGACACCGGGGAGCTGTTTTTT. Translating it yields CASSLRLDTGELFF. Full variable domain (outside the CDR3, taken from reference TRBV5-1 and TRBJ2-2): KAGVTQTPRYLIKTRGQQVTLSCSPISGHRSVSWYQQTPGQGLQFLFEYFSETQRNKGNFPGRFSGRQFSNSRSEMNVSTLELGDSALYLCASSLRLDTGELFFGEGSRLTVL.